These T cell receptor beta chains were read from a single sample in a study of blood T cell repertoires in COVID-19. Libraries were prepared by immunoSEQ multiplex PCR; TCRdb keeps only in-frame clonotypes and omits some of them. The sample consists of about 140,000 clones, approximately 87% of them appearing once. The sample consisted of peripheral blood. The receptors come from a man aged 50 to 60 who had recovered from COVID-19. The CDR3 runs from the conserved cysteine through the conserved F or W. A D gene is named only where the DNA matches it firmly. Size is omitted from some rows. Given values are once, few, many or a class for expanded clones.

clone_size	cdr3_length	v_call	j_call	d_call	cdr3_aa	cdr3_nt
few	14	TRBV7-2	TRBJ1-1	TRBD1	CASSSTGGSTEAFF	TGTGCCAGCAGCTCGACAGGGGGGAGCACTGAAGCTTTCTTT
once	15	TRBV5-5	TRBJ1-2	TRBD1	CASSLAWDRGGGYTF	TGTGCCAGCAGCTTGGCCTGGGACAGGGGAGGAGGCTACACCTTC
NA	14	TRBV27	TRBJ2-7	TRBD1	CASSLLGQGYEQYF	TGTGCCAGCAGTTTACTGGGACAGGGTTACGAGCAGTACTTC
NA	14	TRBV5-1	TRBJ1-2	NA	CASSFEFSNYGYTF	TGCGCCAGCAGCTTCGAGTTTTCTAACTATGGCTACACCTTC
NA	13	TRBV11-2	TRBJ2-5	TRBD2	CASSYGLGETQYF	TGTGCCAGCAGCTATGGACTAGGAGAGACCCAGTACTTC
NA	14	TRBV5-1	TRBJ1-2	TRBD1	CASSRGQGITGYTF	TGCGCCAGCAGCAGGGGACAGGGGATTACAGGCTACACCTTC
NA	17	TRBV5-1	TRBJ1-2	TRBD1	CASSLEGGATNYYGYTF	TGCGCCAGCAGCTTGGAAGGGGGCGCGACGAACTACTATGGCTACACCTTC
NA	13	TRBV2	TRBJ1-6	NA	CASSREGNSPLHF	TGTGCCAGCAGCAGGGAGGGTAATTCACCCCTCCACTTT
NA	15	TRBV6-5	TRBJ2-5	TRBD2	CASSSGTSGQETQYF	TGTGCCAGCAGCTCCGGGACTAGCGGACAAGAGACCCAGTACTTC
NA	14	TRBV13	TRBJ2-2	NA	CASSSGTETGELFF	TGTGCCAGCAGCTCCGGGACTGAAACCGGGGAGCTGTTTTTT
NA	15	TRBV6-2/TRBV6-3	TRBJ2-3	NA	CASSPLRVVADTQYF	TGTGCCAGCAGTCCGTTGAGGGTAGTCGCAGATACGCAGTATTTT
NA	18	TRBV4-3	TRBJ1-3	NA	CASSQNARGMGRGNTIYF	TGCGCCAGCAGCCAAAACGCCAGGGGAATGGGGAGAGGAAACACCATATATTTT
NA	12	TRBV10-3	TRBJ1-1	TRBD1	CAIRGQGTEAFF	TGTGCCATCAGGGGACAGGGCACTGAAGCTTTCTTT
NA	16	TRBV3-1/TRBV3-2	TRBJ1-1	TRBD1	CASSQSRRGQAPAAFF	TGTGCCAGCAGCCAAAGCAGGAGGGGGCAAGCTCCCGCGGCTTTCTTT
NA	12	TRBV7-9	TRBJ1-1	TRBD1	CASSLQGAEAFF	TGTGCCAGCAGCTTACAGGGGGCTGAAGCTTTCTTT
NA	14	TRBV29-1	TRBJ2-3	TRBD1	CSVEVSGGPDTQYF	TGCAGCGTTGAAGTATCAGGGGGCCCAGATACGCAGTATTTT
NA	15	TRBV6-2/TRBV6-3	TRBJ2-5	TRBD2	CASSSVLAVRETQYF	TGTGCCAGCAGTTCTGTGCTAGCGGTGAGGGAGACCCAGTACTTC
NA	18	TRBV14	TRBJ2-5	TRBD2	CASSQGLAGERRGETQYF	TGTGCCAGCAGCCAGGGACTAGCGGGGGAAAGGAGAGGAGAGACCCAGTACTTC
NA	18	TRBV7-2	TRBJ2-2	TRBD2	CASSLAQASGVKAGELFF	TGTGCCAGCAGCTTAGCGCAGGCTAGCGGGGTTAAAGCCGGGGAGCTGTTTTTT
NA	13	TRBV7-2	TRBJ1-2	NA	CASSLAQGYGYTF	TGTGCCAGCAGCTTAGCGCAGGGTTATGGCTACACCTTC
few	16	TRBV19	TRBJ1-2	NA	CASSSRGAPTGDGYTF	TGTGCCAGTAGTTCCCGCGGGGCTCCTACTGGGGATGGCTACACCTTC
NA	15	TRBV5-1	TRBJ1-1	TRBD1	CASSLVLGGSVEAFF	TGCGCCAGCAGCTTGGTTCTAGGGGGCTCTGTTGAGGCTTTCTTT
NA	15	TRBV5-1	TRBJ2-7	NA	CASSLEVTGAYEQYF	TGCGCCAGCAGCTTGGAAGTGACAGGAGCCTACGAGCAGTACTTC
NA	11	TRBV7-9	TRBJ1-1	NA	CASSLITEAFF	TGTGCCAGCAGCTTAATAACTGAAGCTTTCTTT
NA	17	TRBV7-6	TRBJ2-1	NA	CASSLEGTPSSYNEQFF	TGTGCCAGCAGCTTAGAGGGGACACCGAGCTCCTACAATGAGCAGTTCTTC
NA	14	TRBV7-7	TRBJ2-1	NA	CASSPRDGNNEQFF	TGTGCCAGCAGCCCCCGCGACGGGAACAATGAGCAGTTCTTC
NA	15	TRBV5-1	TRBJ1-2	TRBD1	CASSLEGAQGYGYTF	TGCGCCAGCAGCTTGGAGGGGGCCCAGGGATATGGCTACACCTTC
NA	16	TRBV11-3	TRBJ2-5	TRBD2	CASSSGTSGGQETQYF	TGTGCCAGCAGCTCAGGGACTAGCGGGGGCCAAGAGACCCAGTACTTC
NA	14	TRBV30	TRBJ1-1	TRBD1	CAWGAGQGVTEAFF	TGTGCCTGGGGAGCCGGACAGGGGGTAACTGAAGCTTTCTTT
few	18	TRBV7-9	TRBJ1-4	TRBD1	CASSPRTGLGFGGAKLFF	TGTGCCAGCAGCCCCAGGACAGGGCTGGGATTTGGGGGTGCAAAACTGTTTTTT
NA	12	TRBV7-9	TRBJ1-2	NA	CASSLNQGGYTF	TGTGCCAGCAGCTTGAATCAGGGTGGCTACACCTTC
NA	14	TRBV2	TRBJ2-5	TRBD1	CASSAQGERKTQYF	TGTGCCAGCAGTGCACAGGGGGAAAGGAAGACCCAGTACTTC
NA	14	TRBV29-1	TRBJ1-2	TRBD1	CSVLFGTADYGYTF	TGCAGCGTACTCTTTGGGACAGCCGACTATGGCTACACCTTC
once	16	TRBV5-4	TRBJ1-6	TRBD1	CASSLDRDRRISPLHF	TGTGCCAGCAGCTTGGACCGGGACAGAAGAATTTCACCCCTCCACTTT
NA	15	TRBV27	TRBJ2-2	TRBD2	CASRTPGLATGELFF	TGTGCCAGCAGGACACCGGGACTAGCGACCGGGGAGCTGTTTTTT
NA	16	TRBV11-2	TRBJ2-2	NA	CASSLEGGSYTGELFF	TGTGCCAGCAGCTTAGAGGGGGGATCCTACACCGGGGAGCTGTTTTTT
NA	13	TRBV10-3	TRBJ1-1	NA	CAISERWNTEAFF	TGTGCCATCAGTGAGCGGTGGAACACTGAAGCTTTCTTT
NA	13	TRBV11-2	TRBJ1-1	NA	CASSFTGRTEAFF	TGTGCCAGCAGCTTCACAGGGCGGACTGAAGCTTTCTTT
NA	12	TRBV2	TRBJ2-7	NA	CASRPENYEQYF	TGTGCCAGCAGACCCGAGAACTACGAGCAGTACTTC
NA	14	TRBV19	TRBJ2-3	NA	CASRTSNGPDTQYF	TGTGCCAGTAGGACATCAAATGGCCCAGATACGCAGTATTTT
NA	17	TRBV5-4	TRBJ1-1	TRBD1	CASSLGQGPVRGTEAFF	TGTGCCAGCAGCTTGGGACAGGGACCTGTTAGGGGCACTGAAGCTTTCTTT
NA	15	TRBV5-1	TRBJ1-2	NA	CASRDGTGDAAGYTF	TGCGCCAGCAGGGATGGGACGGGGGACGCAGCTGGCTACACCTTC
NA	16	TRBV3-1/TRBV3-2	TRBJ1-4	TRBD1	CASSRIRTGGREKLFF	TGTGCCAGCAGCCGGATCAGGACAGGGGGCCGTGAAAAACTGTTTTTT
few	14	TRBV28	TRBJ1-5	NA	CASSLGGNPQPQHF	TGTGCCAGCAGTTTAGGCGGGAATCCTCAGCCCCAGCATTTT
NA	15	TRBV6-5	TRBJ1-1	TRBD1	CASTRRTGGNTEAFF	TGTGCCAGCACCCGAAGGACAGGAGGGAACACTGAAGCTTTCTTT
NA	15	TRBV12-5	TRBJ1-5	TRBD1	CASGLAAGGVQPQHF	TGTGCTAGTGGTTTGGCCGCAGGGGGAGTTCAGCCCCAGCATTTT
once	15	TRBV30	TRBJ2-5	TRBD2	CAWRRSGGAVETQYF	TGTGCCTGGAGAAGAAGCGGGGGGGCCGTAGAGACCCAGTACTTC
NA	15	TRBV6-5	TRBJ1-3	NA	CASGPTRTAGNTIYF	TGTGCCAGCGGACCTACTCGGACAGCGGGAAACACCATATATTTT